Listed below are T cell receptor beta chains from one sample, sequenced in a study of vaccination and CD4 T cells after COVID-19. TCRdb independently ran MiXCR on the PCR reads; one entry per CDR3 protein. This sample has just over 20,000 distinct CDR3 sequences, with about 60% found just once. Here the sequenced sample was CD4+ T cells from blood, taken before SARS-CoV-2 vaccination. These receptor sequences come from a human donor who had recovered from COVID-19. Each CDR3 is given with its conserved first and last residue. The order of the fields is V gene, D gene, J gene, clone size, CDR3 length, CDR3 DNA, CDR3 protein. D genes are given only for firm matches. Not every row has a clone size; where given, it reads once, few, many or a size class.

>TRBV7-8|TRBD1|TRBJ1-1|.|15
TGTGCCAGCAGCCCAATACAGGGGGCGCGCACTGAAGCTTTCTTT
CASSPIQGARTEAFF
>TRBV30|TRBD1|TRBJ2-1|.|14
TGTGCCTGGTTTCACCGGGACAGGGGACGGGAGCAGTTCTTC
CAWFHRDRGREQFF
>TRBV27|.|TRBJ1-2|few|15
TGTGCCAGCAGTCCCTTTAGTGGCATTAACTATGGCTACACCTTC
CASSPFSGINYGYTF
>TRBV27|.|TRBJ2-7|.|13
TGTGCCAGCAGTACGACAGGCTCCTACGAGCAGTACTTT
CASSTTGSYEQYF
>TRBV19|TRBD1|TRBJ2-5|.|16
TGTGCCAGTAGTACCGCAGACAGGGTGGGAGTTGAGACCCAGTACTTC
CASSTADRVGVETQYF
>TRBV10-1|TRBD1|TRBJ2-7|once|15
TGCGCCAGCAGTGAGTCGGGACAGGGACCCCTCGAGCAGTACTTC
CASSESGQGPLEQYF
>TRBV10-3|.|TRBJ1-2|.|15
TGTGCCATCAGTGTCCGAGAGAACCCTTTAGATGGCTACACCTTC
CAISVRENPLDGYTF
>TRBV7-2|.|TRBJ2-3|.|14
TGTGCCAGCAGCTTCTCGGGTAGCACAGATACGCAGTATTTT
CASSFSGSTDTQYF
>TRBV7-8|.|TRBJ2-5|few|14
TGTGCCAGCAGCTATTCTCGGGGATATGAGACCCAGTACTTC
CASSYSRGYETQYF
>TRBV12-3/TRBV12-4|TRBD2|TRBJ2-7|.|16
TGTGCCAGCAGTCCAAGACTAGCGGGAGTTTCCTACGAGCAGTACTTC
CASSPRLAGVSYEQYF
>TRBV5-4|.|TRBJ2-5|.|14
TGTGCCAGCAGCAACGTAGGACACCTCGAGACCCAGTACTTC
CASSNVGHLETQYF
>TRBV6-2/TRBV6-3|.|TRBJ2-2|.|15
TGTGCCAGCAGTCGGGATGTAGCGTTCGCCGGGGAGCTGTTTTTT
CASSRDVAFAGELFF
>TRBV20-1|.|TRBJ2-5|.|13
TGCAGTGCTAGAGACGACGACCAAGAGACCCAGTACTTC
CSARDDDQETQYF
>TRBV4-3|.|TRBJ2-7|.|13
TGCGCCAGCAGCCAAGAGATGGCAGCCGAGCAGTACTTC
CASSQEMAAEQYF
>TRBV6-1|.|TRBJ1-1|few|13
TGTGCCAGCAGTGGCAGGGGGAACACTGAAGCTTTCTTT
CASSGRGNTEAFF
>TRBV19|TRBD1|TRBJ1-5|.|16
TGTGCCAGTACCAATACTCGGACAGGGAGTATTCAGCCCCAGCATTTT
CASTNTRTGSIQPQHF
>TRBV19|.|TRBJ2-5|few|12
TGTGCCAGTAGTATAGATCGGGGGACCCAGTACTTC
CASSIDRGTQYF
>TRBV7-7|TRBD1|TRBJ2-5|.|15
TGTGCCAGCAGCTGGGGGACAGGGGGCGGTGAGACCCAGTACTTC
CASSWGTGGGETQYF
>TRBV12-3/TRBV12-4|.|TRBJ2-5|.|14
TGTGCCAGCAGTTTCCTCTCAGGGGAAGAGACCCAGTACTTC
CASSFLSGEETQYF
>TRBV7-9|.|TRBJ1-5|.|14
TGTGCCAGCAGCGATCAGGGATTCAATCAGCCCCAGCATTTT
CASSDQGFNQPQHF
>TRBV2|.|TRBJ2-1|.|15
TGTGCCAGCAGTGGCTTTGCTTTTTCCTACAATGAGCAGTTCTTC
CASSGFAFSYNEQFF
>TRBV7-3|TRBD2|TRBJ2-1|.|17
TGTGCCAGCAGCTACACGGTAGCGGGAAGCTCCTACAATGAGCAGTTCTTC
CASSYTVAGSSYNEQFF
>TRBV7-9|TRBD1|TRBJ1-1|few|14
TGTGCCAGCAGTGGACGGACAGGGAACACTGAAGCTTTCTTT
CASSGRTGNTEAFF
>TRBV7-9|.|TRBJ1-5|.|15
TGTGCCAGCAGCCTGGGGCAGGGGAGCAATCAGCCCCAGCATTTT
CASSLGQGSNQPQHF
>TRBV7-3|.|TRBJ2-6|.|18
TGTGCCAGCAGCTTACTGCGGGATGGGTACTCTGGGGCCAACGTCCTGACTTTC
CASSLLRDGYSGANVLTF
>TRBV6-4|TRBD2|TRBJ2-3|.|15
TGTGCCAGCAGTGGGGTAGCGGGAGACACAGATACGCAGTATTTT
CASSGVAGDTDTQYF
>TRBV2|.|TRBJ2-7|.|12
TGTGCCAGCAGTGGACATGGCCACGAGCAGTACTTC
CASSGHGHEQYF
>TRBV6-1|.|TRBJ2-5|.|12
TGTGCCAGCAGCGTGGTCGGAGAGACCCAGTACTTC
CASSVVGETQYF
>TRBV28|TRBD2|TRBJ2-1|once|17
TGTGCCAGCAGCAACAGAGCGGGAGGTCGTATGTCTAATGAGCAGTTCTTC
CASSNRAGGRMSNEQFF
>TRBV28|TRBD1|TRBJ2-5|.|15
TGTGCCAGCAGTTCCGGACAGGGGGCATGGGAGACCCAGTACTTC
CASSSGQGAWETQYF
>TRBV24-1|.|TRBJ2-1|.|13
TGTGCCACCAGTGCCAACTCTGGGAATGAGCAGTTCTTC
CATSANSGNEQFF
>TRBV2|.|TRBJ2-5|.|14
TGTGCCAGCAGTGATTCGCCGGGAGAAGAGACCCAGTACTTC
CASSDSPGEETQYF
>TRBV20-1|TRBD2|TRBJ2-7|.|14
TGCAGTGCCGATGGACTAGCGGGAGACTACGAGCAGTACTTC
CSADGLAGDYEQYF
>TRBV20-1|TRBD2|TRBJ2-3|.|18
TGCAGTGCTACCGGACTAGCGGGAGGAGGGGGGAGCACAGATACGCAGTATTTT
CSATGLAGGGGSTDTQYF
>TRBV6-2/TRBV6-3|TRBD1|TRBJ1-2|few|16
TGTGCCAGCAGCCCCCCCCTGACAGGGGAGAACTATGGCTACACCTTC
CASSPPLTGENYGYTF
>TRBV19|.|TRBJ1-2|few|13
TGTGCCAGTAGTATCGGGCAGGCCTATGGCTACACCTTC
CASSIGQAYGYTF
>TRBV2|.|TRBJ1-6|.|11
TGTGCCAGCAACGGCAATTCACCCCTCCACTTT
CASNGNSPLHF
>TRBV4-1|.|TRBJ2-7|.|15
TGCGCCACATCCGGGACTCCCCTCGCTTTAGAAGAGCAGTACTTC
CATSGTPLALEEQYF
>TRBV6-1|.|TRBJ2-3|.|11
TGTGCCAGCAGATATCAGGTTACGCAGTATTTT
CASRYQVTQYF
>TRBV6-1|.|TRBJ2-1|.|14
TGTGCCAGCAAGGGCCATGCCCTTTACAATGAGCAGTTCTTC
CASKGHALYNEQFF
>TRBV30|.|TRBJ2-2|.|14
TGTGCCTGGAGTGGCAGAATCACGACCGGGGAGCTGTTTTTT
CAWSGRITTGELFF
>TRBV2|TRBD2|TRBJ2-7|.|14
TGTGCCAGCAGTGAGACTAGCGGGCTCAACGAGCAGTACTTC
CASSETSGLNEQYF
>TRBV6-2/TRBV6-3|TRBD1|TRBJ2-7|few|15
TGTGCCAGCAGCCGAGCCCGGGACAGGGTAGGGAAGCAGTACTTC
CASSRARDRVGKQYF
>TRBV10-3|TRBD1|TRBJ1-2|once|13
TGTGCCATCAGACCGGGACAGGGGAATGGCTACACCTTC
CAIRPGQGNGYTF
>TRBV5-4|.|TRBJ2-4|.|16
TGTGCCAGCAGCCCGGGATGGGACTCCCTGGGGGACATTCAGTACTTC
CASSPGWDSLGDIQYF